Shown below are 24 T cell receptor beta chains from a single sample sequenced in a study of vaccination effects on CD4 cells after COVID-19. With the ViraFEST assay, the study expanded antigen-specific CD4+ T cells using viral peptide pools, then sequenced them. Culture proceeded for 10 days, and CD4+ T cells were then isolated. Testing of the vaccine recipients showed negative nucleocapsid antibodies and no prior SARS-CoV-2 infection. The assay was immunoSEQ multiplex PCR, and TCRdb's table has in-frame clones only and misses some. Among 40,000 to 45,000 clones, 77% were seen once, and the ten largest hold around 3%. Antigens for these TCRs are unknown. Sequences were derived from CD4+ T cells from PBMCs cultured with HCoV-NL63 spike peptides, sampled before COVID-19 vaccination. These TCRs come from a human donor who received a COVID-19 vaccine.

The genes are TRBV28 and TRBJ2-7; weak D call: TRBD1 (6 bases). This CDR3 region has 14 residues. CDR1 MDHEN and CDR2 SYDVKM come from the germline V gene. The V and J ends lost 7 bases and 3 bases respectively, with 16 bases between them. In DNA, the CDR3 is TGTGCCAGCACCCTCTCCCTCAGGGGCTACGAGCAGTACGTC. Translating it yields CASTLSLRGYEQYV.

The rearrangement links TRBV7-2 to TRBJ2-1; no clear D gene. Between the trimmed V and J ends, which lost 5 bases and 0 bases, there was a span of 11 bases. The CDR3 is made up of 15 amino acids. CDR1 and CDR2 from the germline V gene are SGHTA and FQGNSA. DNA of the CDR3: TGTGCCAGCAGCACCCGCTCGAACTCCTACAATGAGCAGTTCTTC. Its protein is CASSTRSNSYNEQFF.

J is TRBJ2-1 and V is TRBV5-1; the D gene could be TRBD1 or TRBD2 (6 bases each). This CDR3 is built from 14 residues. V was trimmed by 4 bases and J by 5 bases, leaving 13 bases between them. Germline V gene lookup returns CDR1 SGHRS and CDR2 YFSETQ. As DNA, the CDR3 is TGCGCCAGCAGCCCGGGGGCGGCAGACAATGAGCAGTTCTTC. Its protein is CASSPGAADNEQFF.

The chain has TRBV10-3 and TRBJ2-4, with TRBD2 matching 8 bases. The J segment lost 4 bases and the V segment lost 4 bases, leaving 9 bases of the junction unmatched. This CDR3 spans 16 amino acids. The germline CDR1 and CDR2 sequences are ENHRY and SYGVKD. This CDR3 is CAISGVGGAVKNIQYF. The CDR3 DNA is TGTGCCATCAGTGGAGTCGGGGGGGCAGTTAAAAACATTCAGTACTTC.

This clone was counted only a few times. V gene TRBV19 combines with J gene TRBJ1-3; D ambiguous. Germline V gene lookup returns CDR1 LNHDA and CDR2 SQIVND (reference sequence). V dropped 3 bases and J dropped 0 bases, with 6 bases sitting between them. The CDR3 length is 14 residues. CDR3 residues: CASSMLGSGNTIYF. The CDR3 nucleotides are TGTGCCAGTAGTATGTTGGGCTCTGGAAACACCATATATTTT. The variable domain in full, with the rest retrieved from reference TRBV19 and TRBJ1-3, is DGGITQSPKYLFRKEGQNVTLSCEQNLNHDAMYWYRQDPGQGLRLIYYSQIVNDFQKGDIAEGYSVSREKKESFPLTVTSAQKNPTAFYLCASSMLGSGNTIYFGEGSWLTVV.

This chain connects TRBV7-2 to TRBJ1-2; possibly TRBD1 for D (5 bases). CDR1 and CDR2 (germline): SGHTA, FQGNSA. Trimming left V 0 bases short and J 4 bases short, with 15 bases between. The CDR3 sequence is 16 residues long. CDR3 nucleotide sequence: TGTGCCAGCAGCTTAGCGCGGGAGGCAGGGAGCTATGGCTACACCTTC. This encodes CASSLAREAGSYGYTF.

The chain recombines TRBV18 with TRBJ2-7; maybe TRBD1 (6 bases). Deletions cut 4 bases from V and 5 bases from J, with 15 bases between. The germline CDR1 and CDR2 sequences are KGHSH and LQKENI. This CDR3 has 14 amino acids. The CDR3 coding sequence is TGTGCCAGCTCACAACAAACAGGGAGTCACGAGCAGTACGTC. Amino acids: CASSQQTGSHEQYV.

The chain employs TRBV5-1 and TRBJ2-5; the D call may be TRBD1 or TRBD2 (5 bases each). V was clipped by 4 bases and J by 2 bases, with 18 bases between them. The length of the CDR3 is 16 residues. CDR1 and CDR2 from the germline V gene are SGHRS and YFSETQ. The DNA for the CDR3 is TGCGCCAGCAGCCCCGGGGTTACGGGGCTACAAGAGACCCAGTACTTC. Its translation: CASSPGVTGLQETQYF.

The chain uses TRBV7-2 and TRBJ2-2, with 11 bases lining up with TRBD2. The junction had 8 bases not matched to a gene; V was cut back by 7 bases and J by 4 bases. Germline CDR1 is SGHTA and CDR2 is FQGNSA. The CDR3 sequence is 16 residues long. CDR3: CASTYSGGAVTGELFF. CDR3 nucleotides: TGTGCCAGCACTTATAGCGGGGGGGCGGTCACCGGGGAGCTGTTTTTT.

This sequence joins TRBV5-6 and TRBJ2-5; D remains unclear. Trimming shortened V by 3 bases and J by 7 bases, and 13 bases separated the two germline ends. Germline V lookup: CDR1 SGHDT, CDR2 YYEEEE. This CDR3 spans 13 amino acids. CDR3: CASSSQAVGTQYF. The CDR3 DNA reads TGTGCCAGCAGCTCCCAGGCGGTCGGGACCCAGTACTTC.

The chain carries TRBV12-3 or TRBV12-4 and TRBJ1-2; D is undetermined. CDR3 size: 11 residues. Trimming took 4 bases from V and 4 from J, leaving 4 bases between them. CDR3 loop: CASSSAYGYTF. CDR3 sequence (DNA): TGTGCCAGCAGTTCGGCCTATGGCTACACCTTC.

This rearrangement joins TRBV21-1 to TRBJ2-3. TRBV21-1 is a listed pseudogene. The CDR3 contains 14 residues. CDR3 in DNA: TGTGCCAGCAGCGAAAAGACCGGTTTGGATGGGCAGTATTTT. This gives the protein CASSEKTGLDGQYF.

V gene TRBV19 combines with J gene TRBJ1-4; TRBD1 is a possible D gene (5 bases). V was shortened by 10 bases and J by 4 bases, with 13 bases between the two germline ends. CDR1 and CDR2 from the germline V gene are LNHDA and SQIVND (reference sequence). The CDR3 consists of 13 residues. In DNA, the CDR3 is TGTGCCACCTCGGGACGTCATAATGAAAAACTGTTTTTT. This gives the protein CATSGRHNEKLFF.

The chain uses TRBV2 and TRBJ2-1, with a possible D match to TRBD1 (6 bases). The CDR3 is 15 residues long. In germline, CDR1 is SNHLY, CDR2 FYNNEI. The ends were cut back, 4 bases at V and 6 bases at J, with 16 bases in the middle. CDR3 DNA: TGTGCCAGCAGTGTAGAGACAGGACGCACCAATGAGCAGTTCTTC. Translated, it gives CASSVETGRTNEQFF.

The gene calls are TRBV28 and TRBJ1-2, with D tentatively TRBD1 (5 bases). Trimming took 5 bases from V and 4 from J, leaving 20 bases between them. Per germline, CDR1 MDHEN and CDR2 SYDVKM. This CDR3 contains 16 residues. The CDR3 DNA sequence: TGTGCCAGCAGTCTCCCCGGCAGGGCGGGAGGCTATGGCTACACCTTC. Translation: CASSLPGRAGGYGYTF.

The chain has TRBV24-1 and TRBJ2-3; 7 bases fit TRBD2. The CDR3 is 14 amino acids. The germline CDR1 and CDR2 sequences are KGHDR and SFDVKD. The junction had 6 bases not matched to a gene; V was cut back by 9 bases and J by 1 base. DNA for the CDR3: TGTGCCACCCAGTGGAGCGGGGGCACAGATACGCAGTATTTT. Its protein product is CATQWSGGTDTQYF.

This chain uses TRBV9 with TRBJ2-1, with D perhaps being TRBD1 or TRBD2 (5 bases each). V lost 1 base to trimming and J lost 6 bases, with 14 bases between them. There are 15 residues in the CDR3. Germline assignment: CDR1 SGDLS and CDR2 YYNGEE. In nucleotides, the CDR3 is TGTGCCAGCAGCGTACGCAGGGAGAGTAGCAATGAGCAGTTCTTC. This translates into CASSVRRESSNEQFF. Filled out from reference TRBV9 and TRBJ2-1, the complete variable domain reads DSGVTQTPKHLITATGQRVTLRCSPRSGDLSVYWYQQSLDQGLQFLIQYYNGEERAKGNILERFSAQQFPDLHSELNLSSLELGDSALYFCASSVRRESSNEQFFGPGTRLTVL.

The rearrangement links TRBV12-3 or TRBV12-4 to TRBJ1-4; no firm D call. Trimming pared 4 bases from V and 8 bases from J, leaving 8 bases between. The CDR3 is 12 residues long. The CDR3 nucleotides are TGTGCCAGCAGTTCACATAGGGAAAAACTGTTTTTT. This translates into CASSSHREKLFF.

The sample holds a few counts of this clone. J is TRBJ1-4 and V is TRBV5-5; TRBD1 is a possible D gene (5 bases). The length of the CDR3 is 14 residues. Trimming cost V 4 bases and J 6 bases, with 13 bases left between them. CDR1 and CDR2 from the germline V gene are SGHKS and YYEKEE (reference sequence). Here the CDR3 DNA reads TGTGCCAGCAGCCCACAGATAGGGGATGAAAAACTGTTTTTT. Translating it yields CASSPQIGDEKLFF. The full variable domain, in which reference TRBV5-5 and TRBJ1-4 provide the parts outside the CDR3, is DAGVTQSPTHLIKTRGQQVTLRCSPISGHKSVSWYQQVLGQGPQFIFQYYEKEERGRGNFPDRFSARQFPNYSSELNVNALLLGDSALYLCASSPQIGDEKLFFGSGTQLSVL.

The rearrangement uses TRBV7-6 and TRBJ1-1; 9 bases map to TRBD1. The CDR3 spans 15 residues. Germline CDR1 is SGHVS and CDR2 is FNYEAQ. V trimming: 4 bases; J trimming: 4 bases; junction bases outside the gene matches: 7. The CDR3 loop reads CASSSQTGGGTEAFF. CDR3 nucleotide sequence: TGTGCCAGCAGCTCACAGACAGGGGGGGGCACTGAAGCTTTCTTT.

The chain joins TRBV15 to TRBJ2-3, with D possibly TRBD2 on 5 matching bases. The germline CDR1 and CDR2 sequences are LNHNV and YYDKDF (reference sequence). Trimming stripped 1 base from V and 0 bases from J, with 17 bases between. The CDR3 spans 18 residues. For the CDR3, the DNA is TGTGCCACCAGCAGAGTTCGAGGGAATCTCCCTAGCACAGATACGCAGTATTTT. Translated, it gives CATSRVRGNLPSTDTQYF.

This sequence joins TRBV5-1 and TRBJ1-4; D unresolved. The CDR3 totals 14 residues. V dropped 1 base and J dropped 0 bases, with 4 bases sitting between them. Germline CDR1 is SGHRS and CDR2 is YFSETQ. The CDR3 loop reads CASSLWSTNEKLFF. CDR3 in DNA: TGCGCCAGCAGCTTGTGGTCAACTAATGAAAAACTGTTTTTT.

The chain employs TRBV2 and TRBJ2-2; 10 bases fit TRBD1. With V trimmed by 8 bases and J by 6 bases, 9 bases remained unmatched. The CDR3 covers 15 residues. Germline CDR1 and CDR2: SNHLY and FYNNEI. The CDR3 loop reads CASESGTGESGELFF. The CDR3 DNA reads TGTGCCAGCGAGTCCGGGACAGGGGAGTCCGGGGAGCTGTTTTTT.

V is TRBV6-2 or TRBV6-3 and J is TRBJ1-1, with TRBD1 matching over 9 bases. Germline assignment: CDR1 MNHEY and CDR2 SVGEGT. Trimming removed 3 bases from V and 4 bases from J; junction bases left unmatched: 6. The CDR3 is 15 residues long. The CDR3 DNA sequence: TGTGCCAGCAGTTATCACAGGGGGCCGGGCACTGAAGCTTTCTTT. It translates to CASSYHRGPGTEAFF.